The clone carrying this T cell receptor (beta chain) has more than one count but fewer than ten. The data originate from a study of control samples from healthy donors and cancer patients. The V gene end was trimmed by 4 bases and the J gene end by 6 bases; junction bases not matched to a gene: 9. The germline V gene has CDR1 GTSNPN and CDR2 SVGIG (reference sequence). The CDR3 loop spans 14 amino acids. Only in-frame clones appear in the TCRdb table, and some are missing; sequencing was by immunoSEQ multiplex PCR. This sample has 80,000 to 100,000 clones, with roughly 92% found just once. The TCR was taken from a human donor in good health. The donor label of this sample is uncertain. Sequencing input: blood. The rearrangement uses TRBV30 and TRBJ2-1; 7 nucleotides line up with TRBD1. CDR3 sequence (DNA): TGTGCCTGGACAACAGGGGAATTTAGCAATGAGCAGTTCTTC. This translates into CAWTTGEFSNEQFF.